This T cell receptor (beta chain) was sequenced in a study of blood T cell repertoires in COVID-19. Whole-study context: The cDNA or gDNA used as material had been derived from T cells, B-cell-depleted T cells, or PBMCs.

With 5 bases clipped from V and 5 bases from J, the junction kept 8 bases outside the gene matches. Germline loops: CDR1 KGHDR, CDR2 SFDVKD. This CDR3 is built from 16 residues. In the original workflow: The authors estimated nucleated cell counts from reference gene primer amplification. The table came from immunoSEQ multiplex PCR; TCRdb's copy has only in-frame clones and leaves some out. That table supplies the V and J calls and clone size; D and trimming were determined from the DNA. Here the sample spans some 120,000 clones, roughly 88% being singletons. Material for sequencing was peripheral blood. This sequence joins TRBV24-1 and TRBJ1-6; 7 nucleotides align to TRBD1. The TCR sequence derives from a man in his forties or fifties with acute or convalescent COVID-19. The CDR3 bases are TGTGCCACCAGTGGCCCCGGGACAGATCATAATTCACCCCTCCACTTT. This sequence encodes CATSGPGTDHNSPLHF.